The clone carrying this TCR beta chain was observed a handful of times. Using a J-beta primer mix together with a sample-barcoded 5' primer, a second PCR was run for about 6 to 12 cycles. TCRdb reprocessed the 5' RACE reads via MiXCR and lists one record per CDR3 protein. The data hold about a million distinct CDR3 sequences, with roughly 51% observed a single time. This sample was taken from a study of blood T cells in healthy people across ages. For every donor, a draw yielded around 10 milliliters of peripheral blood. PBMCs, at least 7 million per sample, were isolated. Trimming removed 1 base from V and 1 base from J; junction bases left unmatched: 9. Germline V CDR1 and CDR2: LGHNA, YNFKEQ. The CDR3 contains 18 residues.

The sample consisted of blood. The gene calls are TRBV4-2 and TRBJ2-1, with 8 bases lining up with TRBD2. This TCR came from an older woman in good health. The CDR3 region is CASSQVLGSGISYNEQFF. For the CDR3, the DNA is TGTGCCAGCAGCCAAGTGTTGGGTAGCGGGATATCCTACAATGAGCAGTTCTTC.